This T cell receptor (beta chain) was identified in a study of control samples from healthy donors and cancer patients. Germline V lookup: CDR1 MGHDK, CDR2 SYGVNS. Trimming removed 2 bases at V and 4 bases at J, with 17 bases between. The CDR3 is 16 residues long. The assay was immunoSEQ multiplex PCR, and TCRdb's table has in-frame clones only and misses some. Of under 85,000 clones listed, 80% to 90% are singletons. A note on this clone: This CDR3 is also generated by other DNA sequences in the sample.

The sequence was obtained from a man aged 60-69 years with head and neck cancer. Sequenced material: PBMCs. The chain links TRBV25-1 to TRBJ1-2; the D gene is possibly TRBD1 (6 bases). CDR3 in DNA: TGTGCCAGCAGTGAACAGGGACAAAAGGGAAGCTATGGCTACACCTTC. Its protein is CASSEQGQKGSYGYTF.